This section outlines one TCR beta chain sequence together with its context. Its antigen is still unknown. The PCR was carried out with 60 Vbeta primers and 13 Jbeta primers. Sequencing was performed with immunoSEQ multiplex PCR; in TCRdb, only in-frame clones are kept and a portion is missing. The sample includes under 130,000 clones, roughly 80% of them seen just once. This sample was taken from a study of cytomegalovirus exposure and HLA in healthy donors. The germline V gene has CDR1 SGHTA and CDR2 FQGNSA. V shed 5 bases and J 3 bases; nucleotides not matched to a gene: 3. The CDR3 sequence is 13 residues long. Points from the study as a whole: A link between a missense DCLRE1C variant and TCR beta V- and J-gene trimming emerged from a later analysis. Accurate prediction of HLA-A and HLA-B alleles (for most subjects) was reportedly achieved from TCR beta sequences.

This TCR was recovered from a young man in good health and CMV-seropositive. V is TRBV7-2 and J is TRBJ1-2; 7 positions agree with TRBD1. The sample consisted of PBMCs. Here the CDR3 reads CASSPDRDYGYTF. Written as DNA, the CDR3 is TGTGCCAGCAGCCCCGACAGGGACTATGGCTACACCTTC.